This TCR beta chain is from a study of T cells in Graves' hyperthyroidism and ophthalmopathy. This CDR3 is built from 13 residues. Germline-derived CDR1 and CDR2 are SGHDT and YYEEEE. Trimming removed 7 bases from V and 6 bases from J, with 13 bases in between. TCR beta CDR3 sequences were amplified from RNA transcripts. An initial round of RT-PCR targeting the TCR CDR3 relied on the HTBI primer set. Via MiXCR, TCRdb re-called the multiplex PCR reads, giving one row per CDR3 protein. The sample has about 400,000 distinct CDR3 sequences, 11% to 15% seen once. Ten or more counts support this clonotype. The rearrangement uses TRBV5-6 and TRBJ2-2; D is undetermined. The receptor comes from a man aged 50 to 60 with Graves' ophthalmopathy. The sequenced material came from blood. The CDR3 is CASGRTSAGELFF. The CDR3 coding sequence is TGTGCCAGCGGACGTACAAGTGCCGGGGAGCTGTTTTTT.